A single T cell receptor (beta chain) is shown here with its context. Antigen specificity is unknown. The sample belongs to a study of cytomegalovirus exposure and HLA in healthy donors. Study-wide context: Of the donors genotyped, several hundred in all, about 80% fell in the Caucasian-associated ancestry cluster.

The donors (healthy individuals) were bone marrow donors. V lost 5 bases, J lost 7 bases, and 12 bases lay in between. Germline V lookup: CDR1 MDHEN, CDR2 SYDVKM. This CDR3 spans 13 amino acids. Study-level points and caveats: A later analysis appeared to link common viral pathogens to several of the most significant clusters.

Both 60 Vbeta primers and 13 Jbeta primers went into the PCR. Per the authors' pipeline: An analysis that came later counted some 85 million unique TCR beta chains, some 11 million shared. Generated by immunoSEQ multiplex PCR, the TCRdb table keeps only in-frame clones and is missing some. The D gene and trimming were derived from the DNA, and the V and J assignments and clone size from that table. The data show over 150,000 clones, 60% to 80% seen once. The chain uses TRBV28 and TRBJ1-5; weak D call: TRBD1 (6 bases). The sample was PBMCs. The sequence derives from a man aged 25-45 years in good health and CMV-seropositive. Written as DNA, the CDR3 is TGTGCCAGCAGTCCCCAGGGGTGGCAGCCCCAGCATTTT. Its translation: CASSPQGWQPQHF.